The rows below give T cell receptor beta chains drawn from one sample of a study of OX40 agonist ivuxolimab in advanced cancers. Clones were sequenced by immunoSEQ multiplex PCR, and TCRdb holds only the in-frame ones, with some missing. Here the sample spans about 94,000 clones, 88% being singletons. Sample: CD4+ or CD8+ T cells sorted from blood, taken in a trial of the OX40 agonist ivuxolimab. All receptors derive from an adult with an advanced solid tumor such as melanoma, head and neck, liver or kidney cancer. CDR3s include the opening cysteine and the closing phenylalanine or tryptophan. The D gene is left open where the match is weak. A clone size is listed for some rows: how often the clone was seen (once, few, many), or a class if it is expanded.

V: TRBV6-1; size: -; J: TRBJ2-1; D: -; CDR3: CASSRVGLNEQFF; DNA: TGTGCCAGCAGTCGGGTAGGGCTCAATGAGCAGTTCTTC
V: TRBV30; size: -; J: TRBJ1-2; D: -; CDR3: CAWSREGGHYGYTF; DNA: TGTGCCTGGAGTCGGGAGGGCGGCCACTATGGCTACACCTTC
V: TRBV2; size: -; J: TRBJ1-1; D: -; CDR3: CASSEPLRSYRENTEAFF; DNA: TGTGCCAGCAGTGAACCGCTTCGGTCCTACAGGGAGAACACTGAAGCTTTCTTT
V: TRBV10-3; size: once; J: TRBJ2-7; D: TRBD1; CDR3: CAISAGTGFYEQYF; DNA: TGTGCCATCAGTGCCGGGACAGGGTTCTACGAGCAGTACTTC
V: TRBV29-1; size: -; J: TRBJ2-1; D: -; CDR3: CSTGGAGQWGNEQFF; DNA: TGCAGCACCGGGGGGGCGGGACAGTGGGGCAATGAGCAGTTCTTC
V: TRBV2; size: few; J: TRBJ2-7; D: -; CDR3: CASSPVGEQYF; DNA: TGTGCCAGCAGCCCCGTAGGCGAGCAGTACTTC
V: TRBV7-9; size: -; J: TRBJ2-7; D: TRBD1; CDR3: CASSFEGAGEQYF; DNA: TGTGCCAGCAGCTTCGAGGGGGCAGGGGAGCAGTACTTC
V: TRBV4-2; size: -; J: TRBJ1-1; D: -; CDR3: CASSPGGGQGGTEAFF; DNA: TGTGCCAGCAGCCCGGGAGGGGGGCAAGGAGGTACTGAAGCTTTCTTT
V: TRBV5-8; size: -; J: TRBJ2-7; D: -; CDR3: CASSWTPSSYEQYF; DNA: TGTGCCAGCAGCTGGACACCGAGCTCCTACGAGCAGTACTTC
V: TRBV19; size: -; J: TRBJ2-2; D: -; CDR3: CASSRDWDTGELFF; DNA: TGTGCCAGTAGTAGGGATTGGGACACCGGGGAGCTGTTTTTT
V: TRBV10-2; size: once; J: TRBJ2-7; D: -; CDR3: CASSNRGGAGYEQYF; DNA: TGCGCCAGCAGCAACCGAGGGGGGGCAGGATACGAGCAGTACTTC